This TCR beta chain was sequenced during a study of T cell changes during pregnancy in multiple sclerosis. The CDR3 consists of 16 residues. Germline CDR1 reads SGHRS; CDR2 reads YFSETQ. V shed 4 bases and J shed 0 bases, with 14 bases lying between them. Clones were sequenced by immunoSEQ multiplex PCR, and TCRdb holds only the in-frame ones, with some missing. Of over 55,000 clones listed, roughly 88% are singletons. The sample was peripheral blood, taken after pregnancy. The rearrangement joins TRBV5-1 to TRBJ2-1, with D perhaps TRBD2 (6 bases). The sequence was obtained from a female donor in good health, enrolled as a control in a pregnancy study. The CDR3 is CASSPEGGFSYNEQFF. CDR3 DNA: TGCGCCAGCAGCCCGGAGGGCGGGTTCTCCTACAATGAGCAGTTCTTC.